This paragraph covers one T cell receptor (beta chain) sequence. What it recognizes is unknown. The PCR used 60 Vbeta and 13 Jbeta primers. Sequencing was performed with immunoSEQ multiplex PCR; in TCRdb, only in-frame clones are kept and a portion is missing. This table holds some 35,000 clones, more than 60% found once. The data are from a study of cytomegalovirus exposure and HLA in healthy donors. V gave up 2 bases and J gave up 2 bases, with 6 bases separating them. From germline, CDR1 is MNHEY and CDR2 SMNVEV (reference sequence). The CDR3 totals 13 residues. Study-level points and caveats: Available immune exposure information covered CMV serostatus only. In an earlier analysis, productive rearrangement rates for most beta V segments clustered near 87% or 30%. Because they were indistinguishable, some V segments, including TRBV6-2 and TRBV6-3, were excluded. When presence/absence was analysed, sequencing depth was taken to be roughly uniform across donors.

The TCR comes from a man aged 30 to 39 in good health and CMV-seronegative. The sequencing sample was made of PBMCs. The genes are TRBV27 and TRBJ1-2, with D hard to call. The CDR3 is CASSLRGNYGYTF. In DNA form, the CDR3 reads TGTGCCAGCAGTTTACGAGGAAACTATGGCTACACCTTC.